This TCR beta chain was identified during a study of T cell responses to AZD1222 COVID-19 vaccine. Findings of the study overall: Clonal diversity was possibly underestimated, and the donors were mostly white British, with more females. Researchers took repertoire samples only after the peak T cell response had come.

Germline V gene sequence: CDR1 MNHEY, CDR2 SVGAGI. Trimming shortened V by 6 bases and J by 8 bases, and 16 bases separated the two germline ends. This CDR3 spans 13 amino acids. Profiled with immunoSEQ multiplex PCR; TCRdb holds only in-frame clones, not every one. The sample lists 100,000 to 150,000 clones, roughly 94% occurring once. Worth noting for this clone: Its antigen remains unidentified.

The V gene is TRBV6-5, the J gene TRBJ1-2, with D possibly TRBD1 on 6 matching bases. The sample in question was peripheral blood, obtained on day 0 of AZD1222 vaccination. This clonotype was obtained from an adult in good health. This CDR3 reads CASSSTTGLGYTF. CDR3 in DNA: TGTGCCAGCAGCTCTACTACAGGGTTGGGCTACACCTTC.